The 28 T cell receptor beta chains listed next were all sequenced from one sample in a study of blood T cell repertoires in COVID-19 (dated by TCRdb to 2020 to 2021). Library prep was done by the immunoSEQ multiplex PCR assay. TCRdb retrieved this table from immuneACCESS and kept in-frame rearrangements only. Not all clones are present; in checked studies, unresolved V genes account for under half, and no reason is known for the remainder. The sample table holds roughly 340,000 clones, of which 85% to 90% were seen once. More than 5.5% of the sample lies in the top ten. Sequencing was performed on peripheral blood. These receptors were taken from a woman between 70 and 85 years old with COVID-19, enrolled during active disease.

The V call is TRBV12-3 or TRBV12-4, the J call TRBJ2-3; TRBD1 matches at 8 bases. CDR3 size: 12 residues. With V trimmed by 6 bases and J by 10 bases, 6 bases remained unmatched. The CDR3 DNA reads as TGTGCCAGCAGCGAGACAGGGGAGGCGCAGTATTTT. It is translated as CASSETGEAQYF.

In its sample, this clone is medium-sized (0.01 to 0.1%). The chain links TRBV4-3 to TRBJ1-5; D possibly corresponds to TRBD1 (6 bases). The CDR3 sequence is 17 residues long. The V and J ends lost 1 base and 7 bases respectively, with 20 bases between them. Per the germline V gene, CDR1 is LGHNA and CDR2 is YSLEER. In DNA form, the CDR3 reads TGCGCCAGCAGCCAAGGCCCCGGGGGGCTAGCGCCCCAGCCCCAGCATTTT. This sequence encodes CASSQGPGGLAPQPQHF.

The CDR3 region has the DNA TGTGCCAGCAGCCAAGACAGCACCGAGGTGTGCGAGCAGTACTTC. Protein sequence: CASSQDSTEVCEQYF. The chain has TRBV3-1 (or the pseudogene TRBV3-2) and TRBJ2-7; D call uncertain. CDR3 length equals 15 residues. Germline V gene sequence: CDR1 LGHDT, CDR2 YNNKEL (reference sequence). Trimming removed 0 bases from V and 6 bases from J, with 15 bases in between.

Regarding this clone: The same CDR3 can be traced to other DNA sequences in this sample. This sequence joins TRBV3-1 (or the pseudogene TRBV3-2) and TRBJ1-3, with a tentative D call TRBD1 (6 bases). V lost 1 base to trimming and J lost 4 bases, with 8 bases between them. The germline V gene has CDR1 LGHDT and CDR2 YNNKEL (reference sequence). This CDR3 has 14 residues. As DNA, the CDR3 is TGTGCCAGCAGCCAAGGCCAGGGGGGAAACACCATATATTTT. Its protein is CASSQGQGGNTIYF.

V usage is TRBV29-1 and J usage is TRBJ1-2; the D gene is possibly TRBD1 (6 bases). Between the trimmed V and J ends, which lost 4 bases and 6 bases, there was a span of 9 bases. The CDR3 runs 11 residues. Germline values: CDR1 SQVTM, CDR2 ANQGSEA. CDR3 sequence: CSVGQGNGYTF. The CDR3 DNA reads as TGCAGCGTTGGGCAGGGGAATGGCTACACCTTC.

The V gene is TRBV18, the J gene TRBJ2-5, with 8 bases lining up with TRBD1. J was trimmed by 3 bases and V by 5 bases; bases with no gene match: 17. CDR3 size: 18 residues. Germline V gene data show CDR1 as KGHSH and CDR2 as LQKENI. In nucleotides, the CDR3 is TGTGCCAGCTCAGCGAGCCCGACAGGGGCGAAATTAAAAGAGACCCAGTACTTC. As protein: CASSASPTGAKLKETQYF.

This chain links TRBV10-3 with TRBJ1-2, with 8 bases matching TRBD1. The CDR3 runs 13 residues. V gave up 6 bases and J gave up 8 bases; unmatched junction bases: 8. Looked up from germline, CDR1 is ENHRY and CDR2 is SYGVKD. The CDR3 sequence is CAISFQGAQGYTF. Here the CDR3 DNA reads TGTGCCATCAGCTTCCAGGGGGCGCAGGGCTACACCTTC.

The V call is TRBV5-1, the J call TRBJ2-7; possibly TRBD2 for D (5 bases). Deletions cut 3 bases from V and 6 bases from J, with 16 bases between. Germline V gives CDR1 SGHRS, CDR2 YFSETQ. CDR3 size: 14 residues. The CDR3 sequence: CASSSEWVGSEQYF. DNA for the CDR3: TGCGCCAGCAGCTCAGAATGGGTGGGGAGCGAGCAGTACTTC.

DNA for the CDR3: TGTGCCAGCAGCTTAGAAAGACAGAACTATGGCTACACCTTC. It encodes CASSLERQNYGYTF. The chain is built from TRBV7-2 and TRBJ1-2; tentatively, D is TRBD1 (5 bases). Germline V gene lookup returns CDR1 SGHTA and CDR2 FQGNSA. This CDR3 is built from 14 residues. Trimming took off 1 base at V and 2 bases at J, with 8 bases between the two ends. Full variable domain (missing parts from reference TRBV7-2 and TRBJ1-2): GAGVSQSPSNKVTEKGKDVELRCDPISGHTALYWYRQSLGQGLEFLIYFQGNSAPDKSGLPSDRFSAERTGGSVSTLTIQRTQQEDSAVYLCASSLERQNYGYTFGSGTRLTVV.

The chain joins TRBV3-1 (or the pseudogene TRBV3-2) to TRBJ2-6; the D gene is possibly TRBD2 (5 bases). This CDR3 spans 17 amino acids. The V end lost 0 bases, the J end lost 4 bases, and 13 bases lay between the germline ends. The germline CDR1 and CDR2 sequences are LGHDT and YNNKEL (reference sequence). The CDR3 protein is CASSQDPRASGANVLTF. CDR3 DNA: TGTGCCAGCAGCCAAGATCCGAGGGCATCCGGGGCCAACGTCCTGACTTTC.

The J gene is TRBJ2-6, the V gene TRBV2; 10 bases map to TRBD1. Germline loops: CDR1 SNHLY, CDR2 FYNNEI. V shed 9 bases, J shed 3 bases, and the junction held 11 bases outside the gene matches. CDR3 size: 17 residues. Here the CDR3 reads CARTKDRGNYGANVLTF. CDR3 nucleotide sequence: TGTGCCAGGACCAAGGACAGGGGGAATTATGGGGCCAACGTCCTGACTTTC.

The chain employs TRBV7-3 and TRBJ2-3; D remains unclear. The germline gives CDR1 SGHTA, CDR2 FQGTGA. V dropped 5 bases and J dropped 2 bases, with 14 bases sitting between them. The CDR3 has 15 amino acids. CDR3: CASSLNLVDTDTQYF. In DNA, the CDR3 is TGTGCCAGCAGCCTAAACCTAGTGGACACAGATACGCAGTATTTT.

V is TRBV7-9 and J is TRBJ2-2, with 8 bases lining up with TRBD2. The CDR3 is made up of 14 amino acids. The germline V gene has CDR1 SEHNR and CDR2 FQNEAQ (reference sequence). V lost 6 bases, J lost 6 bases, and 6 bases stayed unmatched. CDR3 loop: CASSSSGGAGELFF. The CDR3 DNA sequence: TGTGCCAGCAGTTCCTCCGGGGGGGCCGGGGAGCTGTTTTTT.

The V gene is TRBV6-5, the J gene TRBJ1-3; D gene ambiguous. Germline loops: CDR1 MNHEY, CDR2 SVGAGI. Trimming stripped 10 bases from V and 1 base from J, with 5 bases between. The CDR3 covers 11 residues. The CDR3 spells CAIQSGNTIYF. The CDR3 nucleotides read TGTGCCATTCAATCTGGAAACACCATATATTTT.

This sequence joins TRBV20-1 and TRBJ2-7, with a possible D match to TRBD1 (5 bases). The germline CDR1 and CDR2 sequences are DFQATT and SNEGSKA (reference sequence). The CDR3 is made up of 14 amino acids. The V gene lost 3 bases and the J gene lost 9 bases, with 21 bases spanning the gap. The CDR3 DNA sequence: TGCAGTGCTAGTCCCCTCAGTGGGGCTGAGAGGCAGTACTTC. The encoded protein is CSASPLSGAERQYF.

The chain is built from TRBV5-4 and TRBJ1-5; possibly TRBD1 for D (6 bases). The CDR3 has 14 amino acids. Germline CDR1 reads SGHNT; CDR2 reads YYREEE (reference sequence). V lost 3 bases and J lost 5, with 12 bases in between. CDR3 loop: CASSSQGSDQPQHF. CDR3 DNA: TGTGCCAGCAGCTCACAGGGTTCAGATCAGCCCCAGCATTTT.

Turning to this clone: Other DNA sequences in this specimen translate into the identical CDR3. The gene calls are TRBV30 and TRBJ2-2; no firm D call. Per germline, CDR1 GTSNPN and CDR2 SVGIG (reference sequence). Trimming removed 4 bases from V and 3 bases from J, with 9 bases in between. This CDR3 has 13 amino acids. The CDR3 DNA reads as TGTGCCTGGACTCCACGGGACACCGGGGAGCTGTTTTTT. It is translated as CAWTPRDTGELFF. The full variable domain, rest sourced from reference TRBV30 and TRBJ2-2, is SQTIHQWPATLVQPVGSPLSLECTVEGTSNPNLYWYRQAAGRGLQLLFYSVGIGQISSEVPQNLSASRPQDRQFILSSKKLLLSDSGFYLCAWTPRDTGELFFGEGSRLTVL.

The genes are TRBV27 and TRBJ1-2, with 8 nucleotides matching TRBD1. CDR1 MNHEY and CDR2 SMNVEV come from the germline V gene (reference sequence). V dropped 0 bases and J dropped 5; count of bases not matched to a gene: 5. CDR3 length: 15 residues. CDR3 DNA: TGTGCCAGCAGTTTATCCTCAGGGGGCCGTTATGGCTACACCTTC. Protein: CASSLSSGGRYGYTF.

The V call is TRBV6-5, the J call TRBJ2-7; the match to TRBD1 covers 8 bases. V lost 5 bases to trimming and J lost 6 bases; unmatched junction nucleotides: 12. Germline values: CDR1 MNHEY, CDR2 SVGAGI. The CDR3 has 15 amino acids. The CDR3 is CASSLRATGGGEQYF. The CDR3 DNA reads TGTGCCAGCAGTCTAAGGGCCACAGGGGGAGGCGAGCAGTACTTC.

The gene calls are TRBV6-5 and TRBJ2-1; D might be TRBD2 (6 bases). V was clipped by 6 bases and J by 3 bases, with 15 bases between them. Germline-derived CDR1 and CDR2 are MNHEY and SVGAGI. The CDR3 runs to 15 residues. DNA of the CDR3: TGTGCCAGCAGATTAGGGCTAGCGCACTACAATGAGCAGTTCTTC. Translated: CASRLGLAHYNEQFF.

V usage is TRBV5-8 and J usage is TRBJ1-1; maybe TRBD1 (5 bases). The CDR3 is 13 residues long. Germline V lookup: CDR1 SGHTS, CDR2 YDEGEE. V was pared by 1 base and J by 5 bases, with 9 bases between. The CDR3, as DNA: TGTGCCAGCAGCTTGAAGGGGTTAACTGAAGCTTTCTTT. Protein sequence: CASSLKGLTEAFF.

The genes are TRBV5-1 and TRBJ2-1; maybe TRBD1 (5 bases). V shed 4 bases and J shed 5 bases, with 13 bases lying between them. Germline values: CDR1 SGHRS, CDR2 YFSETQ. The CDR3 totals 14 residues. The CDR3 coding sequence is TGCGCCAGCAGCATTCAGGGTAGGAACAATGAGCAGTTCTTC. Translating gives CASSIQGRNNEQFF.

The genes are TRBV19 and TRBJ1-4, with D perhaps matching TRBD1 (5 bases). V was shortened by 2 bases and J by 8 bases, with 18 bases between the two germline ends. The germline V gene has CDR1 LNHDA and CDR2 SQIVND (reference sequence). The CDR3 has 16 residues. The CDR3: CASSILHTAGKEKLFF. As DNA, the CDR3 is TGTGCCAGTAGTATATTGCATACGGCAGGGAAGGAAAAACTGTTTTTT.

This clone was seen a few times. CDR3 sequence (DNA): TGTGCCACCGAAGACAGGGCCGGCACAGATACGCAGTATTTT. Amino acid sequence: CATEDRAGTDTQYF. The V gene is TRBV10-3, the J gene TRBJ2-3; 7 nucleotides agree with TRBD1. Germline V gene data show CDR1 as ENHRY and CDR2 as SYGVKD. V lost 10 bases to trimming and J lost 1 base; unmatched junction nucleotides: 8. This CDR3 comprises 14 residues.

On this clone: Other DNA sequences in the same sample also yield this CDR3. The chain employs TRBV30 and TRBJ1-5; no reliable D call. This CDR3 has 13 amino acids. Trimming stripped 1 base from V and 0 bases from J, with 4 bases between. Looked up from germline, CDR1 is GTSNPN and CDR2 is SVGIG (reference sequence). CDR3 sequence (DNA): TGTGCCTGGAGTGCTTTTAGCAATCAGCCCCAGCATTTT. Protein: CAWSAFSNQPQHF. Full variable domain (missing parts from reference TRBV30 and TRBJ1-5): SQTIHQWPATLVQPVGSPLSLECTVEGTSNPNLYWYRQAAGRGLQLLFYSVGIGQISSEVPQNLSASRPQDRQFILSSKKLLLSDSGFYLCAWSAFSNQPQHFGDGTRLSIL.

To note about this clone: Other DNA sequences from this sample encode an identical CDR3 as well. CDR3 bases: TGTGCCAGCAGTCCTGGACAGGGGGGCAATCAGCCCCAGCATTTT. This gives the protein CASSPGQGGNQPQHF. The chain combines TRBV27 with TRBJ1-5; 10 nucleotides line up with TRBD1. V shed 5 bases and J 2 bases; nucleotides not matched to a gene: 3. Germline-derived CDR1 and CDR2 are MNHEY and SMNVEV (reference sequence). This CDR3 has 15 amino acids.

The chain has TRBV19 and TRBJ1-5; 7 nucleotides match TRBD1. Germline assignment: CDR1 LNHDA and CDR2 SQIVND (reference sequence). V gave up 7 bases and J gave up 6 bases; unmatched junction bases: 9. The CDR3 has 14 amino acids. The CDR3 region has the DNA TGTGCCAGTACCACGACAGGGAAGGGTCAGCCCCAGCATTTT. Translating it yields CASTTTGKGQPQHF.

V usage is TRBV9 and J usage is TRBJ1-4; 9 nucleotides match TRBD1. V was clipped by 4 bases and J by 8 bases; unmatched bases: 6. The CDR3 totals 14 residues. Germline V lookup: CDR1 SGDLS, CDR2 YYNGEE. CDR3 sequence (DNA): TGTGCCAGCAGCCCGGACAGGGGTGGAGAAAAACTGTTTTTT. Its translation: CASSPDRGGEKLFF.